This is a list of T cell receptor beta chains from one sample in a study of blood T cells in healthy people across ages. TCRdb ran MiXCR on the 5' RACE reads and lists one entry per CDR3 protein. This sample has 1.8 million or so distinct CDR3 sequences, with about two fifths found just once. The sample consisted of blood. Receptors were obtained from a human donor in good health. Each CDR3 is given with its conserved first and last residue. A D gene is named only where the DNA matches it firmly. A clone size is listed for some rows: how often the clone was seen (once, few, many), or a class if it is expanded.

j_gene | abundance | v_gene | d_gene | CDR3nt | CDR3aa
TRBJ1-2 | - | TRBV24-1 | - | TGTGCCACCAGTGTCTGGGACGACTATGGCTACACCTTC | CATSVWDDYGYTF
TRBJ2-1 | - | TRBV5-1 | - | TGCGCCAGCAGGAGGGTCGGGGGATTATACAATGAGCAGTTCTTC | CASRRVGGLYNEQFF
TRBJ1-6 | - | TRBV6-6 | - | TGTGCCAGCAGTCTACCCCCGGGGAATGGTAATTCACCCCTCCACTTT | CASSLPPGNGNSPLHF
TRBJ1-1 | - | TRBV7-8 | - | TGTGCCAGCACCAGATCACTCGGGTGCACTGAAGCTTTCTTT | CASTRSLGCTEAFF
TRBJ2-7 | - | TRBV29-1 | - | TGCAGCGTTGAAGAGAACCCCTACGAGCAGTACTTC | CSVEENPYEQYF
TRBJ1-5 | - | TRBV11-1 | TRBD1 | TGTGCCAGCAGCTTGACAGGGGTGGATCATCAGCCCCAGCATTTT | CASSLTGVDHQPQHF
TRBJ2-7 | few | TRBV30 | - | TGTGCCTGGAGTTCTACGGGCGACGAGCAGTACTTC | CAWSSTGDEQYF
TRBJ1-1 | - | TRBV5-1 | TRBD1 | TGCGCCAGCAGCTTGGGCGGACAGGGAGGAACTGAAGCTTTCTTT | CASSLGGQGGTEAFF
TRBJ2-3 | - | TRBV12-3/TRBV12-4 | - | TGTGCCAGCATTTCTCGACCGGGACCAGATACGCAGTATTTT | CASISRPGPDTQYF
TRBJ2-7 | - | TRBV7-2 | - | TGTGCCAGCAGCTCGTTGGGGGGGGCGTCTTACGAGCAGTACTTC | CASSSLGGASYEQYF
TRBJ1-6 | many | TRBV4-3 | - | TGCGCCAGCAGCCAAGAACGGGGCTATAATTCACCCCTCCACTTT | CASSQERGYNSPLHF
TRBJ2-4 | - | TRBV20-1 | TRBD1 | TGCAGTGCCGGGACAGGGGCCAAAAACATTCAGTACTTC | CSAGTGAKNIQYF